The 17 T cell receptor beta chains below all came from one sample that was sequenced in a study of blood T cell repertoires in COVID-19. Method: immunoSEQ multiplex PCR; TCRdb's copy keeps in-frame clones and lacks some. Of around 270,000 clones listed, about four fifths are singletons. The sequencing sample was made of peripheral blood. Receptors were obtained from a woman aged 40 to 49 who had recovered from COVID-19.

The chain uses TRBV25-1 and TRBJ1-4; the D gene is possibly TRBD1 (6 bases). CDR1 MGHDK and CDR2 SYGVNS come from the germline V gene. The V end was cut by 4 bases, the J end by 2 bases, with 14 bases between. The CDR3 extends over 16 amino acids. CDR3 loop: CASSATTGGTNEKLFF. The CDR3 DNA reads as TGTGCCAGCAGTGCCACGACAGGTGGCACTAATGAAAAACTGTTTTTT.

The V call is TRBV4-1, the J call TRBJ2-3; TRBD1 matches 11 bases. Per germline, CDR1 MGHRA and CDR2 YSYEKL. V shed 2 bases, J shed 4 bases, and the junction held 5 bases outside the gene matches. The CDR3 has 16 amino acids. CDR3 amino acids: CASSQTPGQGADTQYF. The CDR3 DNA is TGCGCCAGCAGCCAAACCCCGGGACAGGGGGCAGATACGCAGTATTTT.

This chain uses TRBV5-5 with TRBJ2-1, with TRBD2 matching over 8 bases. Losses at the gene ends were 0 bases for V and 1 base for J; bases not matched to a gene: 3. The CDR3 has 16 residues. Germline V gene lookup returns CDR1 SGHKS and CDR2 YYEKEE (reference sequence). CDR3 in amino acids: CASSLAAGGSYNEQFF. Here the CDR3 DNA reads TGTGCCAGCAGCTTGGCTGCGGGGGGATCCTACAATGAGCAGTTCTTC.

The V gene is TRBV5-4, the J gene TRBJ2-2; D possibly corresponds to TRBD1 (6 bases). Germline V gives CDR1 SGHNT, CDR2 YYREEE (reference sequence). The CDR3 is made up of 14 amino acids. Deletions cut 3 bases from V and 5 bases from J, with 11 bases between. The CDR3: CASSSTGRTGELFF. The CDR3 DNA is TGTGCCAGCAGCTCGACAGGACGGACCGGGGAGCTGTTTTTT. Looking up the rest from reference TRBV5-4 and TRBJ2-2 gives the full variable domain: ETGVTQSPTHLIKTRGQQVTLRCSSQSGHNTVSWYQQALGQGPQFIFQYYREEENGRGNFPPRFSGLQFPNYSSELNVNALELDDSALYLCASSSTGRTGELFFGEGSRLTVL.

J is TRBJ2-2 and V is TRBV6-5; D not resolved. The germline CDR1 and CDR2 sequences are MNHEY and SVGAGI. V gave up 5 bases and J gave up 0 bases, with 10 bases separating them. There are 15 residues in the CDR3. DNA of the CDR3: TGTGCCAGCAGTCCTCCAGGCTCGAACACCGGGGAGCTGTTTTTT. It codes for CASSPPGSNTGELFF.

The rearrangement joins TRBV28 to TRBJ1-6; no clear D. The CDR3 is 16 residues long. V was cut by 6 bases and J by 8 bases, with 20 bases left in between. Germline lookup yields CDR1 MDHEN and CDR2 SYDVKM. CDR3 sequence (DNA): TGTGCCAGCAGCCCGGCGGTGTTTCGTCTAGATTCACCCCTCCACTTT. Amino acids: CASSPAVFRLDSPLHF.

The CDR3 coding sequence is TGTGCCAGCAGCTCCCGGGACAGGGGGCCCGAGCAGTACTTC. Residues: CASSSRDRGPEQYF. The rearrangement joins TRBV5-4 to TRBJ2-7; the match to TRBD1 covers 12 bases. The CDR3 loop spans 14 amino acids. V lost 3 bases to trimming and J lost 6 bases; unmatched junction nucleotides: 4. Germline V gene data show CDR1 as SGHNT and CDR2 as YYREEE (reference sequence).

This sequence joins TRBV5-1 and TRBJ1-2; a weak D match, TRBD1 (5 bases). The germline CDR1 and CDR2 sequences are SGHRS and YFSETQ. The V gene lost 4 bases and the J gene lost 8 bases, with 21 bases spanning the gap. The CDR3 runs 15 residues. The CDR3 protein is CASSTPGLVQAGYTF. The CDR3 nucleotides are TGCGCCAGCAGCACACCGGGACTGGTCCAGGCGGGCTACACCTTC.

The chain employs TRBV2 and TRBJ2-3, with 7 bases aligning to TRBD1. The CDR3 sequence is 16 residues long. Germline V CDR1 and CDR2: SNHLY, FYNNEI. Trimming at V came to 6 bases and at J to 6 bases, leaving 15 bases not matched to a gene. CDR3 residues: CASRTTLRQGRDTQYF. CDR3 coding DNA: TGTGCCAGCAGGACCACGCTGCGACAGGGACGGGATACGCAGTATTTT.

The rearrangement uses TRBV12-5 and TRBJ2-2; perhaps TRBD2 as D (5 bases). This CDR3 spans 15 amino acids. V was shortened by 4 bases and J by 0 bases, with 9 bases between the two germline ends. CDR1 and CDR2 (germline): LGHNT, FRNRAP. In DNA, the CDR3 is TGTGCTAGTGGTTCCACCGGGGCGAACACCGGGGAGCTGTTTTTT. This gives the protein CASGSTGANTGELFF.

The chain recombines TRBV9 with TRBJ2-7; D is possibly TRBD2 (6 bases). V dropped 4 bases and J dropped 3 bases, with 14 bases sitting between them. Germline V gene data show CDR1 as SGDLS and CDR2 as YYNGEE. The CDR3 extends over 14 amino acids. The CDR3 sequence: CASSKGLPNYEQYF. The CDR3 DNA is TGTGCCAGCAGCAAGGGACTTCCCAACTACGAGCAGTACTTC.

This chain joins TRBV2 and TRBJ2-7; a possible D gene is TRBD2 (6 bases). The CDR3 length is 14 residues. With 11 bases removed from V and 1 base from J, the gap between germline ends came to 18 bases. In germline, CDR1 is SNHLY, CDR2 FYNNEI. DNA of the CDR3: TGTGCCTCCTCCTGGGGGACTTATTCCTACGAGCAGTACTTC. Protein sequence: CASSWGTYSYEQYF.

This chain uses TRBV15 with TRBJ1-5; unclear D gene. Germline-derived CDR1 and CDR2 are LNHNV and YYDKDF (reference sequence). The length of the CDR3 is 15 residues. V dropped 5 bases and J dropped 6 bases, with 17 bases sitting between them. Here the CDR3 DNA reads TGTGCCACCAGCGGGTCGGAGGCGAGCCTTCAGCCCCAGCATTTT. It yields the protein CATSGSEASLQPQHF. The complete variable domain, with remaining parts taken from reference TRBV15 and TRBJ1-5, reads DAMVIQNPRYQVTQFGKPVTLSCSQTLNHNVMYWYQQKSSQAPKLLFHYYDKDFNNEADTPDNFQSRRPNTSFCFLDIRSPGLGDTAMYLCATSGSEASLQPQHFGDGTRLSIL.

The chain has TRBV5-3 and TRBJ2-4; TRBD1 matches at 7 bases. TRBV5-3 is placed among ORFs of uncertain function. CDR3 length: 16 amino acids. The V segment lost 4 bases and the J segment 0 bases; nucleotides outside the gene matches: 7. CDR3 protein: CARSSGQALAKNIQYF. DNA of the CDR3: TGTGCCAGAAGCAGCGGACAGGCCCTAGCCAAAAACATTCAGTACTTC.

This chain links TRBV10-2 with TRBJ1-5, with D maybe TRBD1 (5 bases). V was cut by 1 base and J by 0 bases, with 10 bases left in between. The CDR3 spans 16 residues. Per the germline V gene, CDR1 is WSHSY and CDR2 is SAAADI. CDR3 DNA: TGCGCCAGCAGTGAGTGGGACTACTTTAGCAATCAGCCCCAGCATTTT. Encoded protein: CASSEWDYFSNQPQHF.

The DNA of the CDR3 is TGTGCCAGCAGCTTACGCGGGGGGGCTGGAGAGCAGTACTTC. It yields the protein CASSLRGGAGEQYF. V and J are TRBV5-4 and TRBJ2-7; 9 positions match TRBD2. V lost 2 bases and J lost 7; bases outside the gene matches: 7. Looked up from germline, CDR1 is SGHNT and CDR2 is YYREEE (reference sequence). The CDR3 length is 14 residues.

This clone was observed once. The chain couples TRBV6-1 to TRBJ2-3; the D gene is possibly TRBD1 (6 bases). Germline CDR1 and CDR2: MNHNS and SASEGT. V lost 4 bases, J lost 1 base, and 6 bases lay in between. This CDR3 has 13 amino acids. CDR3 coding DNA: TGTGCCAGCAGTGGACAGGGCACAGATACGCAGTATTTT. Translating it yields CASSGQGTDTQYF.